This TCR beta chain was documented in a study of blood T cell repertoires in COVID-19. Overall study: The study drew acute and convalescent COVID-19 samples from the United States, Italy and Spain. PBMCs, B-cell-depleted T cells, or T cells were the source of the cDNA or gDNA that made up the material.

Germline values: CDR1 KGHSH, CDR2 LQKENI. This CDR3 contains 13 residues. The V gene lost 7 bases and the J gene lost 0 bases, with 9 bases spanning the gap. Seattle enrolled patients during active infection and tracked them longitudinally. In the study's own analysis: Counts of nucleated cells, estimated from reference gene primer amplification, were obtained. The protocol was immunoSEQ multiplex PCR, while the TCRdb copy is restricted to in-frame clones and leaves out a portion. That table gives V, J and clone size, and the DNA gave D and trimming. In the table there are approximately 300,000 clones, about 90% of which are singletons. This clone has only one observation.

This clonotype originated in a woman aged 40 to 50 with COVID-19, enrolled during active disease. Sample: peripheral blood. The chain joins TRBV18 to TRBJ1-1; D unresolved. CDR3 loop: CASLPPMNTEAFF. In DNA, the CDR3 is TGTGCCAGCTTACCCCCTATGAACACTGAAGCTTTCTTT.